One and the same sample provided the 2 T cell receptor beta chains below, sequenced in a study of blood T cells in healthy people across ages. The second PCR ran roughly 6 to 11 cycles with a sample-barcoded 5' primer and J-beta primers. Via MiXCR, TCRdb re-called the 5' RACE reads, giving one row per CDR3 protein. The sample consists of fewer than 1.5 million distinct CDR3 sequences, roughly 40% of them appearing once. Material for sequencing was blood. These receptors all stem from a young woman in good health.

This sequence joins TRBV29-1 and TRBJ2-1; the match to TRBD1 covers 7 bases. The CDR3 spans 13 residues. The J segment lost 13 bases and the V segment lost 3 bases, leaving 12 bases of the junction unmatched. Germline V gene lookup returns CDR1 SQVTM and CDR2 ANQGSEA. The CDR3 coding sequence is TGCAGCGTTGACCAACAGGGGACAGAGACCCAGTTCTTC. Translation: CSVDQQGTETQFF.

This chain uses TRBV6-5 with TRBJ2-7; 9 bases agree with TRBD2. The V and J ends lost 0 bases and 2 bases, in that order; junction bases with no gene match: 5. CDR3 length equals 16 residues. The germline V gene encodes CDR1 MNHEY and CDR2 SVGAGI. The CDR3 bases are TGTGCCAGCAGTTACTCTGAGGCGGGGGGGACCTACGAGCAGTACTTC. Its translation is CASSYSEAGGTYEQYF.